These 21 T cell receptor beta chains originate from one sample sequenced in a study of blood T cell repertoires in COVID-19. Only in-frame clones appear in the TCRdb table, and some are missing; sequencing was by immunoSEQ multiplex PCR. The repertoire holds about 82,000 clones, with 81% as singletons. Sequenced: peripheral blood. These receptors were obtained from an elderly man with acute or convalescent COVID-19.

The chain couples TRBV24-1 to TRBJ2-2, with 8 bases that match TRBD1. The CDR3 contains 15 residues. Per the germline V gene, CDR1 is KGHDR and CDR2 is SFDVKD. The ends lost 4 bases at V and 8 bases at J; junction bases unmatched: 8. CDR3 sequence: CATSESGTGKGELFF. CDR3 DNA sequence: TGTGCCACCAGTGAATCCGGGACAGGAAAGGGGGAGCTGTTTTTT.

The chain recombines TRBV27 with TRBJ1-2, with 9 bases aligning to TRBD1. The CDR3 extends over 16 amino acids. Per the germline V gene, CDR1 is MNHEY and CDR2 is SMNVEV (reference sequence). V was clipped by 5 bases and J by 4 bases; unmatched bases: 11. This CDR3 reads CASSQQGAESIYGYTF. CDR3 nucleotides: TGTGCCAGCAGTCAACAGGGGGCCGAATCAATCTATGGCTACACCTTC.

This clone was seen a handful of times. The chain joins TRBV28 to TRBJ1-1; 7 bases are a match to TRBD1. This CDR3 contains 15 residues. CDR1 and CDR2 from the germline V gene are MDHEN and SYDVKM. V gave up 5 bases and J gave up 4 bases; unmatched junction bases: 10. The CDR3 region is CASSPRQGWSTEAFF. CDR3 sequence (DNA): TGTGCCAGCAGTCCAAGACAGGGTTGGAGCACTGAAGCTTTCTTT.

J is TRBJ1-1 and V is TRBV5-1; 8 nucleotides line up with TRBD1. CDR3 size: 13 residues. V shed 4 bases and J 4 bases; nucleotides not matched to a gene: 3. Germline V gives CDR1 SGHRS, CDR2 YFSETQ. The CDR3 nucleotides are TGCGCCAGCAGCCCAGGGGGCGGCACTGAAGCTTTCTTT. Its protein product is CASSPGGGTEAFF.

The chain is built from TRBV11-2 and TRBJ2-5, with 8 bases matching TRBD2. This CDR3 has 17 residues. V lost 1 base to trimming and J lost 0 bases; unmatched junction nucleotides: 7. CDR1 is SGHAT and CDR2 is FQNNGV in the germline V gene. The CDR3 DNA is TGTGCCAGCAGCTTAGTAGTGATAGCGGGGAACCAAGAGACCCAGTACTTC. This codes for CASSLVVIAGNQETQYF.

The J gene is TRBJ1-1, the V gene TRBV2, with D uncertain. V shed 3 bases and J shed 2 bases, with 7 bases lying between them. The CDR3 runs to 13 residues. Germline V CDR1 and CDR2: SNHLY, FYNNEI. The CDR3 sequence: CASSDPPNTEAFF. CDR3 nucleotide sequence: TGTGCCAGCAGTGACCCCCCAAACACTGAAGCTTTCTTT.

The V and J genes are TRBV4-2 and TRBJ2-5; weak D call: TRBD1 (6 bases). Trimming pared 4 bases from V and 2 bases from J, leaving 17 bases between. Germline V gives CDR1 LGHNA, CDR2 YNFKEQ. The CDR3 spans 16 residues. The CDR3 nucleotides read TGTGCCAGCAGCCTCGAAACAGGGATCGGGCAAGAGACCCAGTACTTC. It translates to CASSLETGIGQETQYF.

This clone was observed a handful of times. The chain carries TRBV2 and TRBJ1-1, with D perhaps TRBD1 (5 bases). V gave up 5 bases and J gave up 4 bases, with 14 bases separating them. This CDR3 contains 14 residues. CDR1 is SNHLY and CDR2 is FYNNEI in the germline V gene. CDR3 sequence (DNA): TGTGCCAGCAGTCCCGGGCGGGGCCCCACTGAAGCTTTCTTT. Translated: CASSPGRGPTEAFF.

The chain carries TRBV5-1 and TRBJ2-6; tentative D call: TRBD2 (6 bases). CDR1 and CDR2 (germline): SGHRS, YFSETQ. This CDR3 has 18 residues. Trimming left V 4 bases short and J 0 bases short, with 17 bases between. CDR3 sequence: CASSPYRGTGSGANVLTF. CDR3 sequence (DNA): TGCGCCAGCAGCCCCTACCGGGGGACTGGCTCTGGGGCCAACGTCCTGACTTTC.

The chain joins TRBV27 to TRBJ2-6; D ambiguous. The germline V gene has CDR1 MNHEY and CDR2 SMNVEV (reference sequence). The CDR3 spans 15 residues. V lost 1 base to trimming and J lost 0 bases, with 4 bases between them. The CDR3 loop is CASSLYGSGANVLTF. As DNA, the CDR3 is TGTGCCAGCAGTTTATACGGCTCTGGGGCCAACGTCCTGACTTTC.

As DNA, the CDR3 is TGTGCCACCAGCGGGACAGCTTATAGCAATCAGCCCCAGCATTTT. As protein: CATSGTAYSNQPQHF. The chain has TRBV15 and TRBJ1-5; 7 bases are shared with TRBD1. V shed 5 bases, J shed 0 bases, and the junction held 4 bases outside the gene matches. Germline CDR1 and CDR2: LNHNV and YYDKDF (reference sequence). The CDR3 has 15 amino acids.

The rearrangement links TRBV18 to TRBJ2-7, with TRBD2 as a possible D gene (5 bases). Between the trimmed V and J ends, which lost 1 base and 6 bases, there was a span of 7 bases. This CDR3 region has 12 residues. From germline, CDR1 is KGHSH and CDR2 LQKENI. The CDR3 spells CASSPHGVEQYF. Here the CDR3 DNA reads TGTGCCAGCTCACCACACGGGGTCGAGCAGTACTTC.

The chain combines TRBV5-8 with TRBJ2-7; 7 nucleotides align to TRBD2. V lost 7 bases to trimming and J lost 1 base; unmatched junction nucleotides: 5. CDR1 SGHTS and CDR2 YDEGEE come from the germline V gene. The CDR3 is 13 amino acids. CDR3 coding DNA: TGTGCCAGCGGACTAGTTTATTCCTACGAGCAGTACTTC. Translating gives CASGLVYSYEQYF.

The chain is built from TRBV7-9 and TRBJ2-7, with 7 bases identical to TRBD1. Germline CDR1 and CDR2: SEHNR and FQNEAQ (reference sequence). Germline trimming cut 5 bases from V and 0 bases from J; bases unmatched to any gene: 16. This CDR3 spans 18 amino acids. This CDR3 is CASSITGAGLGSSYEQYF. CDR3 in DNA: TGTGCCAGCAGCATCACAGGGGCAGGCCTTGGAAGCTCCTACGAGCAGTACTTC.

The V gene is TRBV4-1, the J gene TRBJ2-6; D gene ambiguous. Germline V CDR1 and CDR2: MGHRA, YSYEKL. Trimming removed 4 bases from V and 2 bases from J, with 12 bases in between. There are 16 residues in the CDR3. The DNA for the CDR3 is TGCGCCAGCAGCCTCTCCACGGCGGCTGGGGCCAACGTCCTGACTTTC. It translates to CASSLSTAAGANVLTF.

V usage is TRBV19 and J usage is TRBJ2-3, with D perhaps matching TRBD2 (5 bases). The CDR3 contains 11 residues. V gave up 5 bases and J gave up 5 bases, with 5 bases separating them. The germline CDR1 and CDR2 sequences are LNHDA and SQIVND (reference sequence). CDR3 residues: CASSEGDTQYF. CDR3 sequence (DNA): TGTGCCAGTAGTGAGGGAGATACGCAGTATTTT.

The chain is built from TRBV20-1 and TRBJ2-7; D is unclear. Germline V CDR1 and CDR2: DFQATT, SNEGSKA (reference sequence). Trimming took 3 bases from V and 2 from J, leaving 11 bases between them. This CDR3 spans 13 amino acids. CDR3 sequence: CSASLGATYEQYF. The DNA of the CDR3 is TGCAGTGCTAGTTTGGGCGCTACCTACGAGCAGTACTTC.

The sample holds a few counts of this clone. This chain links TRBV30 with TRBJ1-3, with 7 bases lining up with TRBD1. The germline gives CDR1 GTSNPN, CDR2 SVGIG (reference sequence). V gave up 0 bases and J gave up 1 base; unmatched junction bases: 3. The length of the CDR3 is 15 residues. This CDR3 reads CAWSVDRVSGNTIYF. Here the CDR3 DNA reads TGTGCCTGGAGTGTCGACAGGGTGTCTGGAAACACCATATATTTT. Full variable domain (missing parts from reference TRBV30 and TRBJ1-3): SQTIHQWPATLVQPVGSPLSLECTVEGTSNPNLYWYRQAAGRGLQLLFYSVGIGQISSEVPQNLSASRPQDRQFILSSKKLLLSDSGFYLCAWSVDRVSGNTIYFGEGSWLTVV.

The rearrangement uses TRBV5-6 and TRBJ1-1, with a weak D call TRBD1 (5 bases). Germline values: CDR1 SGHDT, CDR2 YYEEEE. The CDR3 contains 14 residues. V lost 4 bases to trimming and J lost 2 bases, with 12 bases between them. The CDR3 DNA reads TGTGCCAGCAGCCGCGGGACGGAAAACACTGAAGCTTTCTTT. Translation gives CASSRGTENTEAFF.

The chain has TRBV28 and TRBJ1-2, with D maybe TRBD1 (6 bases). Germline CDR1 MDHEN, CDR2 SYDVKM. V lost 2 bases and J 8 bases, leaving 18 bases between the germline ends. CDR3 size: 15 residues. CDR3 sequence reads: CASSLSTGYRSGYTF. The CDR3 coding sequence is TGTGCCAGCAGTTTAAGTACAGGGTACCGGAGCGGCTACACCTTC.

This clone came up a few times. The V gene is TRBV3-1 (or the pseudogene TRBV3-2), the J gene TRBJ2-7; no clear D gene. Trimming removed 4 bases at V and 5 bases at J, with 6 bases between. The germline V gene has CDR1 LGHDT and CDR2 YNNKEL (reference sequence). The CDR3 totals 11 residues. CDR3 nucleotides: TGTGCCAGCAGCCGACTCCACGAGCAGTACTTC. It specifies CASSRLHEQYF.